Each of the 27 T cell receptor beta chains below was sequenced from the same sample in a study of Ad26.COV2.S vaccination and SARS-CoV-2 variants. Noted treatment: approximately 18 received Ad26.COV2.S at low or high dose, single or two shots; roughly 5 received placebo; per-sample allocation not given. Day 63 after the first vaccine or placebo injection was the time point for sampling. Some clones are missing from TCRdb's copy, which holds only in-frame ones; the method was immunoSEQ multiplex PCR. The table records about 400,000 clones, about 88% of them present only once. The specimen was peripheral blood, collected in a trial of Ad26.COV2.S vaccine versus placebo. These receptors were collected from a person aged 18-60 years who received the Ad26.COV2.S COVID-19 vaccine or a placebo.

The V and J genes are TRBV29-1 and TRBJ1-1, with D unresolved. Trimming stripped 6 bases from V and 2 bases from J, with 10 bases between. This CDR3 spans 12 amino acids. Germline values: CDR1 SQVTM, CDR2 ANQGSEA. The CDR3 DNA follows: TGCAGCGTACGCGACCCCAACACTGAAGCTTTCTTT. Its protein is CSVRDPNTEAFF.

This clone was counted a single time. V usage is TRBV2 and J usage is TRBJ2-7, with 11 nucleotides matching TRBD1. In germline, CDR1 is SNHLY, CDR2 FYNNEI. With V trimmed by 4 bases and J by 6 bases, 2 bases remained unmatched. CDR3 length: 13 amino acids. The CDR3 reads CASSVGTGGEQYF. The CDR3 coding sequence is TGTGCCAGCAGTGTAGGGACAGGGGGCGAGCAGTACTTC.

This chain links TRBV6-6 with TRBJ2-1; TRBD2 agrees at 8 bases. The V segment lost 4 bases and the J segment 5 bases; nucleotides outside the gene matches: 7. CDR1 is MNHNY and CDR2 is SVGAGI in the germline V gene (reference sequence). The CDR3 totals 15 residues. In nucleotides, the CDR3 is TGTGCCAGCAGTTCTACGGGACTAGTCCACAATGAGCAGTTCTTC. Translated, it gives CASSSTGLVHNEQFF.

The V and J genes are TRBV6-5 and TRBJ2-7, with D unresolved. CDR1 and CDR2 from the germline V gene are MNHEY and SVGAGI. Trimming removed 0 bases from V and 6 bases from J, with 9 bases in between. The CDR3 length is 13 residues. CDR3 sequence reads: CASSYSWPGEQYF. The DNA for the CDR3 is TGTGCCAGCAGTTACTCTTGGCCGGGCGAGCAGTACTTC.

The J gene is TRBJ1-4, the V gene TRBV5-1; D is unclear. Trimming shortened V by 0 bases and J by 2 bases, and 14 bases separated the two germline ends. The CDR3 is made up of 17 amino acids. Germline V CDR1 and CDR2: SGHRS, YFSETQ. CDR3 protein: CASSLGRAYATNEKLFF. In DNA, the CDR3 is TGCGCCAGCAGCTTGGGCCGGGCCTACGCGACTAATGAAAAACTGTTTTTT.

The V gene is TRBV10-3, the J gene TRBJ2-1; weak D call: TRBD2 (6 bases). Germline CDR1 reads ENHRY; CDR2 reads SYGVKD. The CDR3 is 16 residues long. The V end was cut by 0 bases, the J end by 10 bases, with 19 bases between. The chain's CDR3 is CAISESLLGGDVEQFF. CDR3 sequence (DNA): TGTGCCATCAGTGAGTCTCTGCTCGGAGGGGACGTGGAGCAGTTCTTC.

The DNA for the CDR3 is TGTGCCAGCAACAAACGGCAGAACACTGAAGCTTTCTTT. Translated: CASNKRQNTEAFF. The V call is TRBV2, the J call TRBJ1-1, with D uncertain. V lost 7 bases and J lost 1, with 10 bases in between. CDR1 is SNHLY and CDR2 is FYNNEI in the germline V gene. The CDR3 runs 13 residues.

The rearrangement uses TRBV7-3 and TRBJ1-2; 8 nucleotides line up with TRBD1. The V and J ends lost 5 bases and 4 bases, in that order; junction bases with no gene match: 6. CDR1 SGHTA and CDR2 FQGTGA come from the germline V gene. CDR3 length equals 14 residues. The CDR3 loop reads CASSPGTGIYGYTF. CDR3 coding DNA: TGTGCCAGCAGCCCGGGGACAGGAATCTATGGCTACACCTTC.

V is TRBV11-2 and J is TRBJ2-1, with TRBD1 identical over 8 bases. The CDR3 extends over 17 amino acids. Germline assignment: CDR1 SGHAT and CDR2 FQNNGV. J lost 5 bases, V lost 1 base, and 10 bases had no gene match. For the CDR3, the DNA is TGTGCCAGCAGCTTAGCCCCGACAGGGGTATTTCACAATGAGCAGTTCTTC. This gives the protein CASSLAPTGVFHNEQFF.

The chain joins TRBV4-2 to TRBJ2-3, with no clear D. Germline V gene data show CDR1 as LGHNA and CDR2 as YNFKEQ. The CDR3 spans 14 residues. Trimming stripped 5 bases from V and 3 bases from J, with 12 bases between. CDR3 in amino acids: CASSYDTRTDTQYF. The CDR3 DNA reads as TGTGCCAGCAGCTATGACACGAGAACAGATACGCAGTATTTT.

The V gene is TRBV9, the J gene TRBJ2-2, with 7 bases that match TRBD1. Looked up from germline, CDR1 is SGDLS and CDR2 is YYNGEE. V was clipped by 0 bases and J by 6 bases; unmatched bases: 11. The CDR3 runs to 17 residues. Written as DNA, the CDR3 is TGTGCCAGCAGCGTAGTCTCAACAGGGGATCCCCCCGGGGAGCTGTTTTTT. It translates to CASSVVSTGDPPGELFF.

The chain links TRBV19 to TRBJ1-5, with D possibly matching TRBD1 (5 bases). The CDR3 length is 12 residues. Germline CDR1 LNHDA, CDR2 SQIVND (reference sequence). V lost 7 bases and J 5 bases, leaving 9 bases between the germline ends. The CDR3, as DNA: TGTGCCAGTAATTTCAGGGATCAGCCCCAGCATTTT. This translates into CASNFRDQPQHF. The variable domain in full, completed from reference TRBV19 and TRBJ1-5, reads DGGITQSPKYLFRKEGQNVTLSCEQNLNHDAMYWYRQDPGQGLRLIYYSQIVNDFQKGDIAEGYSVSREKKESFPLTVTSAQKNPTAFYLCASNFRDQPQHFGDGTRLSIL.

V gene TRBV12-3 or TRBV12-4 combines with J gene TRBJ1-2; D is unresolved. The CDR3 is 13 residues long. Between the trimmed V and J ends, which lost 0 bases and 9 bases, there was a span of 11 bases. The CDR3 sequence: CASSLAKLSSYTF. The CDR3 coding sequence is TGTGCCAGCAGTTTAGCCAAACTCAGTAGCTACACCTTC.

This rearrangement joins TRBV5-1 to TRBJ2-1; TRBD2 agrees at 10 bases. The CDR3 runs to 15 residues. CDR1 SGHRS and CDR2 YFSETQ come from the germline V gene. The J segment lost 3 bases and the V segment lost 4 bases, leaving 4 bases of the junction unmatched. The CDR3 DNA sequence: TGCGCCAGCAGCATGGGACTAGCGAGCTACAATGAGCAGTTCTTC. It specifies CASSMGLASYNEQFF.

This clone was seen just once. The chain employs TRBV5-4 and TRBJ1-1; 7 nucleotides match TRBD1. CDR3 length equals 16 residues. The trim removed 4 bases at V and 6 bases at J, leaving 15 bases unmatched. Germline CDR1 reads SGHNT; CDR2 reads YYREEE (reference sequence). The CDR3 nucleotides are TGTGCCAGCAGCCTTAAACCTACAGGGGCGGGGGCTGAAGCTTTCTTT. Protein product: CASSLKPTGAGAEAFF.

Only a few counts were recorded for this clone. The V and J genes are TRBV12-3 or TRBV12-4 and TRBJ2-1; the D gene is possibly TRBD2 (5 bases). V lost 2 bases and J lost 9, with 11 bases in between. There are 13 residues in the CDR3. This chain's CDR3 is CASSLSGPGEQFF. The CDR3 nucleotides read TGTGCCAGCAGTTTAAGCGGACCAGGTGAGCAGTTCTTC.

DNA for the CDR3: TGTGCCAGCAGTGAAGCCGGCGGGCCGGGAGGCTACACCTTC. The encoded protein is CASSEAGGPGGYTF. The chain uses TRBV6-1 and TRBJ1-2; no definite D call. CDR1 and CDR2 from the germline V gene are MNHNS and SASEGT. V dropped 0 bases and J dropped 8 bases, with 13 bases sitting between them. The CDR3 length is 14 residues.

This chain joins TRBV9 and TRBJ2-7; 10 nucleotides agree with TRBD1. The V and J ends lost 3 bases and 5 bases, in that order; junction bases with no gene match: 5. The CDR3 is 14 amino acids. Per germline, CDR1 SGDLS and CDR2 YYNGEE. The CDR3: CASSARDRGHEQYF. As DNA, the CDR3 is TGTGCCAGCAGCGCAAGGGACAGGGGCCACGAGCAGTACTTC.

The chain combines TRBV15 with TRBJ2-2, with D possibly TRBD2 on 5 matching bases. The germline CDR1 and CDR2 sequences are LNHNV and YYDKDF (reference sequence). Trimming cost V 3 bases and J 0 bases, with 11 bases left between them. The CDR3 has 16 residues. CDR3: CATSRMTMANTGELFF. The CDR3 bases are TGTGCCACCAGCAGGATGACTATGGCGAACACCGGGGAGCTGTTTTTT.

On this clone: Other DNA sequences in the same sample also yield this CDR3. This chain's CDR3 is CASSRDSYEQYF. CDR3 in DNA: TGTGCCAGCAGCCGGGACAGCTACGAGCAGTACTTC. V is TRBV12-3 or TRBV12-4 and J is TRBJ2-7; 7 nucleotides line up with TRBD1. V shed 6 bases and J 3 bases; nucleotides not matched to a gene: 2. The CDR3 runs to 12 residues.

This chain joins TRBV2 and TRBJ2-3; D tentatively fits TRBD1 or TRBD2 (5 bases each). V was clipped by 7 bases and J by 1 base, with 15 bases between them. Germline-derived CDR1 and CDR2 are SNHLY and FYNNEI. The CDR3 runs to 15 residues. The chain's CDR3 is CASTAGGVGTDTQYF. The CDR3 bases are TGTGCCAGCACTGCTGGGGGAGTTGGCACAGATACGCAGTATTTT.

J is TRBJ2-2 and V is TRBV27; 10 bases fit TRBD2. Germline V lookup: CDR1 MNHEY, CDR2 SMNVEV (reference sequence). With V trimmed by 6 bases and J by 0 bases, 10 bases remained unmatched. The CDR3 contains 18 residues. This CDR3 is CASSSRAGGGANTGELFF. The CDR3 DNA reads TGTGCCAGCAGCAGTCGAGCGGGAGGGGGGGCGAACACCGGGGAGCTGTTTTTT.

The chain recombines TRBV4-1 with TRBJ1-3, with D uncertain. The CDR3 is made up of 16 amino acids. Trimming left V 1 base short and J 2 bases short, with 12 bases between. Germline loops: CDR1 MGHRA, CDR2 YSYEKL. DNA for the CDR3: TGCGCCAGCAGCCAAGCTTGGAGGGAGGCTGGAAACACCATATATTTT. It is translated as CASSQAWREAGNTIYF.

The gene calls are TRBV30 and TRBJ1-2; weak D call: TRBD1 (5 bases). The CDR3 is 12 residues long. The V end was cut by 4 bases, the J end by 4 bases, with 10 bases between. Germline loops: CDR1 GTSNPN, CDR2 SVGIG (reference sequence). The CDR3 DNA reads TGTGCCTGGAACGGGGGTATCTATGGCTACACCTTC. Translating gives CAWNGGIYGYTF.

The chain has TRBV2 and TRBJ1-6; weak D call: TRBD1 (5 bases). Per germline, CDR1 SNHLY and CDR2 FYNNEI. The CDR3 covers 13 residues. The germline V and J ends were trimmed by 8 bases and 6 bases, with 11 bases remaining between them. CDR3 region: CASARGSNSPLHF. DNA for the CDR3: TGTGCCAGCGCGAGGGGCTCTAATTCACCCCTCCACTTT.

The chain links TRBV11-3 to TRBJ1-1; 8 nucleotides align to TRBD1. V lost 4 bases and J lost 0; bases outside the gene matches: 7. This CDR3 spans 16 amino acids. The V gene's germline CDR1 is SGHNT and CDR2 YENEEA. CDR3 DNA: TGTGCCAGCAGCTCCCCGCGGACAGGGATGAACACTGAAGCTTTCTTT. Its translation: CASSSPRTGMNTEAFF.

The chain is built from TRBV15 and TRBJ2-7; D not resolved. V was pared by 4 bases and J by 6 bases, with 19 bases between. Per germline, CDR1 LNHNV and CDR2 YYDKDF (reference sequence). The CDR3 is 15 residues long. The chain's CDR3 is CATSMGLPTRGEQYF. In nucleotides, the CDR3 is TGTGCCACCAGCATGGGCCTACCCACCCGCGGCGAGCAGTACTTC.